What follows is one TCR beta chain and its context. Its antigen is still unknown. This record belongs to a study of T-cell memory formation after mild COVID-19. At the level of the study: Most TCR clusters belonged to a single donor.

One entry per CDR3 protein results from TCRdb running MiXCR on the 5' RACE reads. Of 140,000 to 150,000 distinct CDR3 sequences listed, approximately 5.7% are singletons. Study-wide results and caveats: Shrinking CD4+ clones were chiefly CM and EM; CD8+ ones were chiefly EMRA. Researchers found some responding clones in pre-infection memory, a sign that cross-reactive memory joined. Confirmation of SARS-CoV-2 specificity was lacking for second-wave clones peaking day 37.

The receptor was derived from an adult woman who had mild COVID-19 (a few samples of this study predate the infection). Cell type and time point are not known. Sequences were obtained from PBMCs or a T cell subset sorted from them (not recorded which).

The CDR3 is CSAVRDKDQPQHF. In DNA, the CDR3 is TGCAGTGCCGTGAGGGACAAGGATCAGCCCCAGCATTTT. This rearrangement joins TRBV20-1 to TRBJ1-5; perhaps TRBD1 as D (6 bases). Trimming removed 6 bases at V and 5 bases at J, with 14 bases between. Per germline, CDR1 DFQATT and CDR2 SNEGSKA (reference sequence). This CDR3 is 13 amino acids long.